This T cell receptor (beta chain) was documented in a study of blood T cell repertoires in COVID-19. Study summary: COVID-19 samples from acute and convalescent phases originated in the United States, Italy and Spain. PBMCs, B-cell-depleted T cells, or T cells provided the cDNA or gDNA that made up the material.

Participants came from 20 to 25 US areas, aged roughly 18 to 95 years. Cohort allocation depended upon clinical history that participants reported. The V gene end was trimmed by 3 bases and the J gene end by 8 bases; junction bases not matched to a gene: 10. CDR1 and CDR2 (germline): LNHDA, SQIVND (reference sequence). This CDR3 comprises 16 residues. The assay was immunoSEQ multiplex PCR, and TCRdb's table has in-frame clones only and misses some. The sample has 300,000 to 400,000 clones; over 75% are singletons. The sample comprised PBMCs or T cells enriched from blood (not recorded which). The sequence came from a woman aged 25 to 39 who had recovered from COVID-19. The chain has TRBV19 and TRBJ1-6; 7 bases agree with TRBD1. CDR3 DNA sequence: TGTGCCAGTAGTATTGCCTCCGGGACAGCGGATTCACCCCTCCACTTT. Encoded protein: CASSIASGTADSPLHF.